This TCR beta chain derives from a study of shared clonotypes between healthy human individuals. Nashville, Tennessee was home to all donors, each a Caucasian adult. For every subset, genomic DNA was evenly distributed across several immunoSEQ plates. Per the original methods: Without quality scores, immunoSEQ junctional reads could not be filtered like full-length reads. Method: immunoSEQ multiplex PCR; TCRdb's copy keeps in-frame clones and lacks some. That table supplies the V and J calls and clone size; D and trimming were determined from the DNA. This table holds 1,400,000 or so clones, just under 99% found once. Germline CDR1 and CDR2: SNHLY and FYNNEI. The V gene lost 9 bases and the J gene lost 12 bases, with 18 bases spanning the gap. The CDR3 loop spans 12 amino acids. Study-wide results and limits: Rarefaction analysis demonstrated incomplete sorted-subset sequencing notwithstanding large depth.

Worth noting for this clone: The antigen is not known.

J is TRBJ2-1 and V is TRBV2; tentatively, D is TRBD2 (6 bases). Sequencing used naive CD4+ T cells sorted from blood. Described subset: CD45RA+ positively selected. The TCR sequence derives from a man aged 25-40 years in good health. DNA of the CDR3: TGTGCCAGAGACCGGGACTCCCTCGGGCAGTTCTTC. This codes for CARDRDSLGQFF.